Below are 23 T cell receptor beta chains sequenced from a single sample in a study of a mutant IDH1 vaccine in newly diagnosed glioma. Time point described: baseline, week 1 (first vaccination visit). Described treatment: pre-vaccination baseline after standard-of-care therapy. TCRdb's table, derived via immunoSEQ multiplex PCR, lists solely in-frame clones and lacks some. This table has about 54,000 clones, approximately 78% appearing once. The source was PBMCs, collected from a glioma patient treated with radiotherapy, temozolomide or both. The receptors derive from a man aged 18 to 30 with glioma.

This clone was counted between two and nine times. The genes are TRBV18 and TRBJ1-1; no definite D call. V was shortened by 2 bases and J by 6 bases, with 10 bases between the two germline ends. The CDR3 is made up of 13 amino acids. From germline, CDR1 is KGHSH and CDR2 LQKENI. CDR3 residues: CASSPREEAEAFF. The DNA for the CDR3 is TGTGCCAGCTCACCAAGGGAGGAAGCTGAAGCTTTCTTT.

The rearrangement links TRBV6-1 to TRBJ2-5; D may be TRBD2 (5 bases). This CDR3 is built from 13 residues. Trimming pared 8 bases from V and 4 bases from J, leaving 14 bases between. The germline CDR1 and CDR2 sequences are MNHNS and SASEGT. CDR3 DNA: TGTGCCAGCGCGGGTTTGATACTAGAGACCCAGTACTTC. It is translated as CASAGLILETQYF.

This clone was found a few times. This chain joins TRBV4-3 and TRBJ1-1, with TRBD1 matching 9 bases. The ends lost 0 bases at V and 5 bases at J; junction bases unmatched: 7. CDR3 size: 16 residues. The germline gives CDR1 LGHNA, CDR2 YSLEER. The CDR3 region is CASSQDTGGYYTEAFF. For the CDR3, the DNA is TGCGCCAGCAGCCAAGATACAGGGGGCTATTATACTGAAGCTTTCTTT.

This clone has more than one count but fewer than ten. V is TRBV14 and J is TRBJ1-1, with TRBD1 matching over 8 bases. After removal of 3 bases from V and 4 bases from J, the junction contained 7 bases not matched to a gene. Looked up from germline, CDR1 is SGHDN and CDR2 is FVKESK. This CDR3 has 15 residues. The DNA for the CDR3 is TGTGCCAGCAGCCAGGGACAGGCTCAGCGCACTGAAGCTTTCTTT. Translation: CASSQGQAQRTEAFF.

The chain recombines TRBV6-1 with TRBJ2-2; D unresolved. CDR1 MNHNS and CDR2 SASEGT come from the germline V gene. CDR3 length: 11 amino acids. Trimming removed 8 bases at V and 6 bases at J, with 7 bases between. The CDR3 bases are TGTGCCAGCTCCCCCCCCGGGGAGCTGTTTTTT. It codes for CASSPPGELFF.

The chain recombines TRBV4-3 with TRBJ2-7; 7 bases map to TRBD2. V trimming: 3 bases; J trimming: 5 bases; junction bases outside the gene matches: 10. Germline loops: CDR1 LGHNA, CDR2 YSLEER. There are 15 residues in the CDR3. This CDR3 is CASSHLADGGNEQYF. The CDR3 DNA reads TGCGCCAGCAGCCACCTAGCGGATGGGGGAAACGAGCAGTACTTC.

This clone turned up a few times. V and J are TRBV5-6 and TRBJ1-6; D ambiguous. The ends were cut back, 1 base at V and 4 bases at J, with 12 bases in the middle. The CDR3 spans 16 residues. Per germline, CDR1 SGHDT and CDR2 YYEEEE. This chain's CDR3 is CASSLIPGLYNSPLHF. The CDR3 nucleotides are TGTGCCAGCAGCTTGATCCCGGGCTTATATAATTCACCCCTCCACTTT. The full variable domain, in which reference TRBV5-6 and TRBJ1-6 provide the parts outside the CDR3, is DAGVTQSPTHLIKTRGQQVTLRCSPKSGHDTVSWYQQALGQGPQFIFQYYEEEERQRGNFPDRFSGHQFPNYSSELNVNALLLGDSALYLCASSLIPGLYNSPLHFGNGTRLTVT.

The chain uses TRBV29-1 and TRBJ1-2, with 8 bases identical to TRBD1. CDR1 and CDR2 from the germline V gene are SQVTM and ANQGSEA. V lost 6 bases and J lost 0; bases outside the gene matches: 6. This CDR3 is built from 14 residues. The CDR3 DNA reads TGCAGCGTACTCCGACAGGGGACTAACTATGGCTACACCTTC. Residues: CSVLRQGTNYGYTF.

V is TRBV7-9 and J is TRBJ2-7; 7 bases map to TRBD1. J lost 0 bases, V lost 10 bases, and 12 bases had no gene match. The germline gives CDR1 SEHNR, CDR2 FQNEAQ (reference sequence). The CDR3 spans 15 residues. The CDR3 is CATIQQAGGSYEQYF. Written as DNA, the CDR3 is TGTGCCACCATCCAGCAGGCAGGGGGCTCCTACGAGCAGTACTTC.

The chain recombines TRBV7-8 with TRBJ2-3, with 9 bases identical to TRBD2. The CDR3 loop spans 18 amino acids. The germline CDR1 and CDR2 sequences are SGHVS and FQNEAQ. The V and J ends lost 5 bases and 5 bases, in that order; junction bases with no gene match: 17. CDR3 residues: CASSLSSYSGGGEDTQYF. The CDR3 region has the DNA TGTGCCAGCAGCCTGTCCTCCTATAGCGGGGGCGGTGAAGATACGCAGTATTTT.

The V gene is TRBV2, the J gene TRBJ2-7; D gene unclear. In germline, CDR1 is SNHLY, CDR2 FYNNEI. The ends were cut back, 3 bases at V and 1 base at J, with 7 bases in the middle. The CDR3 runs 13 residues. The DNA for the CDR3 is TGTGCCAGCAGTGAGGACGGATCCTACGAGCAGTACTTC. Protein product: CASSEDGSYEQYF.

The chain recombines TRBV6-1 with TRBJ2-7, with D unclear. The CDR3 is 12 residues long. V was pared by 2 bases and J by 4 bases, with 6 bases between. Looked up from germline, CDR1 is MNHNS and CDR2 is SASEGT. Here the CDR3 reads CASSEPSYEQYF. CDR3 bases: TGTGCCAGCAGTGAACCGTCGTACGAGCAGTACTTC.

This chain uses TRBV5-1 with TRBJ1-1, with D perhaps TRBD1 (6 bases). In germline, CDR1 is SGHRS, CDR2 YFSETQ. V was shortened by 1 base and J by 1 base, with 8 bases between the two germline ends. The CDR3 contains 14 residues. This CDR3 is CASSLTGKNTEAFF. CDR3 nucleotides: TGCGCCAGCAGCTTGACAGGGAAGAACACTGAAGCTTTCTTT.

This clone turned up a few times. The V gene is TRBV28, the J gene TRBJ1-1; possibly TRBD1 for D (6 bases). Germline V gives CDR1 MDHEN, CDR2 SYDVKM. Trimming took off 6 bases at V and 11 bases at J, with 16 bases between the two ends. The CDR3 consists of 12 residues. CDR3 coding DNA: TGTGCCAGCAGCCAAGGGGGGAGCGAGGCTTTCTTT. Translating it yields CASSQGGSEAFF.

Turning to this clone: The sample holds other DNA sequences that translate to the same CDR3. This chain links TRBV5-1 with TRBJ1-1; no firm D call. V was pared by 0 bases and J by 4 bases, with 1 base between. The germline CDR1 and CDR2 sequences are SGHRS and YFSETQ. This CDR3 has 11 amino acids. This chain's CDR3 is CASSLGTEAFF. CDR3 nucleotide sequence: TGCGCCAGCAGCTTGGGCACTGAAGCTTTCTTT.

The DNA for the CDR3 is TGTGCCAGCAGTGGGATAGGGGGGGTGGTGAACAATCAGCCCCAGCATTTT. Translation gives CASSGIGGVVNNQPQHF. The chain carries TRBV28 and TRBJ1-5; D perhaps matches TRBD1 (6 bases). This CDR3 is 17 amino acids long. The V end lost 5 bases, the J end lost 3 bases, and 20 bases lay between the germline ends. Germline lookup yields CDR1 MDHEN and CDR2 SYDVKM.

The rearrangement joins TRBV7-2 to TRBJ1-5; D remains unclear. Germline CDR1 reads SGHTA; CDR2 reads FQGNSA. This CDR3 region has 15 residues. V lost 1 base and J 10 bases, leaving 17 bases between the germline ends. The CDR3 protein is CASSLGAEVSVPQHF. CDR3 nucleotide sequence: TGTGCCAGCAGCTTAGGGGCCGAGGTAAGCGTCCCCCAGCATTTT.

This chain connects TRBV6-6 to TRBJ1-3; D unclear. The germline V gene has CDR1 MNHNY and CDR2 SVGAGI (reference sequence). The germline V and J ends were trimmed by 6 bases and 2 bases, with 14 bases remaining between them. This CDR3 comprises 15 residues. CDR3 region: CASRPPVVPGNTIYF. DNA for the CDR3: TGTGCCAGCAGGCCCCCCGTGGTGCCTGGAAACACCATATATTTT.

Written as DNA, the CDR3 is TGCGCCAGCAGCTCCGACAGGGCTAACTACGAGCAGTACTTC. It encodes CASSSDRANYEQYF. J is TRBJ2-7 and V is TRBV5-1; 7 bases are shared with TRBD1. The CDR3 sequence is 14 residues long. The germline V gene has CDR1 SGHRS and CDR2 YFSETQ. The junction had 6 bases not matched to a gene; V was cut back by 3 bases and J by 3 bases.

The V and J genes are TRBV2 and TRBJ2-2; D is possibly TRBD1 (8 bases). The CDR3 has 15 residues. Trimming shortened V by 4 bases and J by 7 bases, and 16 bases separated the two germline ends. Germline-derived CDR1 and CDR2 are SNHLY and FYNNEI. Written as DNA, the CDR3 is TGTGCCAGCAGTGGGGGGGGACAGGTGAACGGGGAGCTGTTTTTT. It codes for CASSGGGQVNGELFF.

This chain connects TRBV4-2 to TRBJ1-1; D unresolved. The V and J ends lost 0 bases and 3 bases respectively, with 14 bases between them. The CDR3 is 16 residues long. CDR1 and CDR2 from the germline V gene are LGHNA and YNFKEQ. The CDR3 nucleotides read TGTGCCAGCAGCCAAGATAGGGCCTCCGGAGACACTGAAGCTTTCTTT. This gives the protein CASSQDRASGDTEAFF.

V and J are TRBV30 and TRBJ2-2; D is uncertain. V shed 4 bases and J shed 0 bases, with 12 bases lying between them. The CDR3 contains 15 residues. Germline CDR1 GTSNPN, CDR2 SVGIG (reference sequence). CDR3 bases: TGTGCCTGGATCCCTCTTGACGCGAACACCGGGGAGCTGTTTTTT. It encodes CAWIPLDANTGELFF.

The chain is built from TRBV2 and TRBJ1-2; D gene ambiguous. From germline, CDR1 is SNHLY and CDR2 FYNNEI. The length of the CDR3 is 15 residues. V was pared by 1 base and J by 7 bases, with 16 bases between. The chain's CDR3 is CASSEEIYSSSGYTF. The CDR3 nucleotides are TGTGCCAGCAGTGAAGAGATTTACTCCTCCTCTGGCTACACCTTC. Full variable domain (missing parts from reference TRBV2 and TRBJ1-2): EPEVTQTPSHQVTQMGQEVILRCVPISNHLYFYWYRQILGQKVEFLVSFYNNEISEKSEIFDDQFSVERPDGSNFTLKIRSTKLEDSAMYFCASSEEIYSSSGYTFGSGTRLTVV.